Listed below are T cell receptor beta chains from one sample, sequenced in a study of blood T cells in healthy people across ages. TCRdb analysed the 5' RACE reads with MiXCR anew, one entry per CDR3 protein. Altogether 1.5 million or so distinct CDR3 sequences are present, 42% being singletons, with the ten largest covering 7.9%. Sequencing was done on a sample of blood. The receptors here all came from a woman aged 18-29 years in good health. The CDR3 runs from the conserved cysteine through the conserved F or W. The D gene is left open where the match is weak. Where a row states a size, it is once, few, many or the class of an expanded clone; other rows omit it.

TGTGCCAGCAGTTGGCGACAGGGGGCCAGCTATGGCTACACCTTC,CASSWRQGASYGYTF,TRBV6-5,TRBD1,TRBJ1-2,NA
TGTGCCAGCAACTTAGCAGGTGGAATTAGCACAGATACGCAGTATTTT,CASNLAGGISTDTQYF,TRBV7-2,NA,TRBJ2-3,NA
TGTGCCAGCAGCAGTCAGGGTTGTGGCTACACCTTC,CASSSQGCGYTF,TRBV21-1,NA,TRBJ1-2,NA
TGCGCCAGCAGCGACATCCACAGGGATAGCAATCAGCCCCAGCATTTT,CASSDIHRDSNQPQHF,TRBV5-1,NA,TRBJ1-5,NA
TGTGCCAGCAGTCCCGGCTACAGTGGGTACGAGCAGTACTTC,CASSPGYSGYEQYF,TRBV12-3/TRBV12-4,NA,TRBJ2-7,few
TGTGCCACCAGTGACACATTGAGCACTGAAGCTTTCTTT,CATSDTLSTEAFF,TRBV24-1,NA,TRBJ1-1,NA
TGCGCCAGCCTCAACGGGTACAGCCGCACAGATACGCAGTATTTT,CASLNGYSRTDTQYF,TRBV4-1,NA,TRBJ2-3,many
TGTGCCAGCAGTGACTCGATCGGGGGACTAGCGGGGTACAATGAGCAGTTCTTC,CASSDSIGGLAGYNEQFF,TRBV6-4,TRBD2,TRBJ2-1,NA
TGTGCCACCAGTGATTCTGAGGGCACAGATACGCAGTATTTT,CATSDSEGTDTQYF,TRBV24-1,NA,TRBJ2-3,NA
TGTGCCATCTGCCCCAGGCCTAGCTCCTACGAGCAGTACTTC,CAICPRPSSYEQYF,TRBV10-3,NA,TRBJ2-7,NA
TGTACCAGTAGTATAACCGGGGGGCAAGAGACCCAGTACTTC,CTSSITGGQETQYF,TRBV19,TRBD2,TRBJ2-5,NA
TGTGCCAGCAGTGTCGGGGGGGGACCTTCCGGGGAGCTGTTTTTT,CASSVGGGPSGELFF,TRBV2,TRBD2,TRBJ2-2,NA
TGTGCCAGCAGTGGACAGGGAAGTCGGCCCCAGCATTTT,CASSGQGSRPQHF,TRBV12-3/TRBV12-4,TRBD1,TRBJ1-5,NA
TGTGCCAGCAGTTACTCCATCGGACTAGCGGGAGGGCCTGGCACAGACACGCAGTATTTT,CASSYSIGLAGGPGTDTQYF,TRBV6-5,TRBD2,TRBJ2-3,NA
TGTGCCAGCAGTTACGTGGTTGGGGGTGATACCCTCCACTTT,CASSYVVGGDTLHF,TRBV6-5,NA,TRBJ1-6,once
TGTGCCAGCAGTTTTTTGGGGGGGGGTATAGAGACCCAGTACTTC,CASSFLGGGIETQYF,TRBV12-3/TRBV12-4,TRBD2,TRBJ2-5,NA
TGTGCCAGCAGTTACTCGTATTTCGGGGGCAGGAGTAATCAGCCCCAGCATTTT,CASSYSYFGGRSNQPQHF,TRBV6-5,NA,TRBJ1-5,NA
TGCGCCAGCAGCCAAGCCGTCCTACAGGGAGGGTACGGCACTGAAGCTTTCTTT,CASSQAVLQGGYGTEAFF,TRBV4-1,NA,TRBJ1-1,NA
TGCAGCGTTGAACTCCGACAGGGGGCCTACGAGCAGTACTTC,CSVELRQGAYEQYF,TRBV29-1,TRBD1,TRBJ2-7,few
TGTGCCTGCAGCAAAGGGGAAGGTCAGCCCCAGCATTTT,CACSKGEGQPQHF,TRBV25-1,NA,TRBJ1-5,NA
TGTGCCAGCGGAGAACAGGGATCCTCCTACGAGCAGTACTTC,CASGEQGSSYEQYF,TRBV14,NA,TRBJ2-7,NA
TGCGCCAGCAGCCCAGGACTAGCGGGGGGCCAGTCAAGCTCCTACGAGCAGTACTTC,CASSPGLAGGQSSSYEQYF,TRBV5-1,TRBD2,TRBJ2-7,NA
TGTGCCAGCACCGGGACAGGGTCCTACAATGAGCAGTACTTC,CASTGTGSYNEQYF,TRBV27,TRBD1,TRBJ2-5,few
TGTGCCAGCAGCTTAGGGGACAGGTCCTACAATAAGCAGTACTTC,CASSLGDRSYNKQYF,TRBV11-3,TRBD1,TRBJ2-7,NA
TGTGCCAGCAGCCAAGATCTGGGGAGCTCCTACAATGAGCAGTTCTTC,CASSQDLGSSYNEQFF,TRBV4-2,NA,TRBJ2-1,many
TGCGCCAGCAGCCAATTTCCGTCTAGCGGGAGGGCCGGAAATGAGCAGTTCTTC,CASSQFPSSGRAGNEQFF,TRBV4-1,TRBD2,TRBJ2-1,NA
TGTGCCAGCAGCCCCGGACTAGCGGCCGCCTACGAGCAGTACTTC,CASSPGLAAAYEQYF,TRBV27,TRBD2,TRBJ2-7,NA
TGTGCCAGCGGTGAAAGTGGGAGAGATACGCAGTATTTT,CASGESGRDTQYF,TRBV6-1,NA,TRBJ2-3,NA
TGCGCCAGCAGCCGAAAACCGACACTAGCGGGAGAATTCCTAAGTAACTACAATGAGCAGTTCTTC,CASSRKPTLAGEFLSNYNEQFF,TRBV5-1,TRBD2,TRBJ2-1,NA
TGCAGCGTTGAAGTCAGGGGCCGATATAGGAACACTGAAGCTTTCTTT,CSVEVRGRYRNTEAFF,TRBV29-1,NA,TRBJ1-1,NA
TGTGCCAGCAGCCGTATGATAGGGGAGGCCAAAAACATTCAGTACTTC,CASSRMIGEAKNIQYF,TRBV6-5,NA,TRBJ2-4,NA
TGTGCCAGCAGAAGGACTAGCGGACCCCTTGCGCAGTACTTC,CASRRTSGPLAQYF,TRBV7-9,TRBD2,TRBJ2-7,few
TGTGCCAGCAGTTCCGGGCGGACTAGCGGAACACTCCCGTCCTACGAGCAGTACTTC,CASSSGRTSGTLPSYEQYF,TRBV12-3/TRBV12-4,TRBD2,TRBJ2-7,NA
TGCGCCAGCAGCCTCGACAGGGTCCCATCCGAGCAGTACTTC,CASSLDRVPSEQYF,TRBV4-1,TRBD1,TRBJ2-7,few
TGCAGTGCTGGTGGGACACGAAATCAGCCCCAGCATTTT,CSAGGTRNQPQHF,TRBV20-1,NA,TRBJ1-5,NA
TGCAGCGTACCTGGACAAGATGGCTACACCTTC,CSVPGQDGYTF,TRBV29-1,NA,TRBJ1-2,few
TGTGCCAGCAGCCACCCGTTGCTAGCACTGGACGAGCAGTACTTC,CASSHPLLALDEQYF,TRBV4-2,NA,TRBJ2-7,NA